A selection of T cell receptor beta chains follows, all from one sample in a study of identifying expanded T cells in peripheral blood. Profiled with immunoSEQ multiplex PCR; TCRdb holds only in-frame clones, not every one. The sample has some 99,000 clones; approximately 90% are singletons. Sequencing was carried out using blood. Receptors were obtained from a person between 18 and 75 years old in good health. CDR3s include the opening cysteine and the closing phenylalanine or tryptophan. Fields, in order: CDR3 length, clone size, J gene, D gene, V gene, CDR3 protein, CDR3 DNA. A D gene is named only where the DNA matches it firmly. Clone size is stated in some rows and not others, as once, few, many or a class when expanded.

>15|-|TRBJ1-6|TRBD1|TRBV5-6
CASSLGQGYNSPLHF
TGTGCCAGCAGCCTGGGACAGGGTTATAATTCACCCCTCCACTTT
>11|once|TRBJ2-7|-|TRBV6-6
CASRRTYEQYF
TGTGCCAGCAGGCGAACCTACGAGCAGTACTTC
>17|-|TRBJ1-5|-|TRBV4-2
CASSQAVSGGVSQPQHF
TGTGCCAGCAGCCAAGCTGTCAGTGGAGGTGTTAGCCAGCCCCAGCATTTT
>14|-|TRBJ1-2|TRBD1|TRBV5-1
CASSLDGTGSGYTF
TGCGCCAGCAGCTTGGATGGGACAGGGTCTGGCTACACCTTC
>16|-|TRBJ2-1|-|TRBV7-9
CASSLYQGGTYNEQFF
TGTGCCAGCAGCTTATACCAGGGGGGAACCTACAATGAGCAGTTCTTC
>15|-|TRBJ2-2|-|TRBV29-1
CSVEGLGENTGELFF
TGCAGCGTTGAAGGTTTAGGAGAAAACACCGGGGAGCTGTTTTTT
>18|-|TRBJ2-2|-|TRBV7-8
CASTVTYEGWQNTGELFF
TGTGCCAGCACCGTTACTTATGAGGGCTGGCAGAACACCGGGGAGCTGTTTTTT
>14|-|TRBJ1-4|TRBD1|TRBV19
CASSLNYRGEKLFF
TGTGCCAGTAGTCTTAACTACAGGGGGGAAAAACTGTTTTTT
>14|-|TRBJ1-5|-|TRBV7-3
CASSLSGNNQPQHF
TGTGCCAGCAGCTTATCAGGAAACAATCAGCCCCAGCATTTT
>15|-|TRBJ1-6|TRBD1|TRBV19
CASSTHGQGGSPLHF
TGTGCCAGTAGTACCCACGGACAGGGTGGGTCACCCCTCCACTTT
>13|few|TRBJ2-7|-|TRBV2
CASGLARDYEQYF
TGTGCCAGCGGCCTAGCCAGGGACTACGAGCAGTACTTC
>15|-|TRBJ1-5|TRBD1|TRBV6-1
CASSGSGQGNQPQHF
TGTGCCAGCAGTGGTTCCGGACAGGGGAATCAGCCCCAGCATTTT
>15|-|TRBJ1-1|-|TRBV27
CASLKEGPRNTEAFF
TGTGCCAGCTTGAAGGAGGGACCGCGGAACACTGAAGCTTTCTTT
>15|-|TRBJ1-2|TRBD1|TRBV16
CASSQYTGGADGYTF
TGTGCCAGCAGCCAATACACAGGGGGCGCGGATGGCTACACCTTC
>11|once|TRBJ1-1|TRBD1|TRBV19
CASRDRREAFF
TGTGCCAGTAGGGACAGGAGAGAAGCTTTCTTT
>16|-|TRBJ2-1|-|TRBV19
CASSRGTTFSYNEQFF
TGTGCCAGTAGTCGCGGGACAACATTTTCCTACAATGAGCAGTTCTTC
>13|-|TRBJ2-7|TRBD1|TRBV18
CASGQGSSYEQYF
TGTGCCAGCGGACAGGGAAGCTCCTACGAGCAGTACTTC
>15|once|TRBJ2-5|-|TRBV11-3
CASSLGDDGQETQYF
TGTGCCAGCAGCTTAGGAGACGACGGCCAAGAGACCCAGTACTTC
>15|-|TRBJ2-7|TRBD2|TRBV5-5
CASSLDGTRADEQYF
TGTGCCAGCAGCTTGGATGGGACTAGGGCGGACGAGCAGTACTTC
>11|-|TRBJ2-1|-|TRBV5-6
CASSSPGEQFF
TGTGCCAGCAGCTCCCCAGGTGAGCAGTTCTTC
>14|-|TRBJ1-3|-|TRBV2
CASSRQLSGNTIYF
TGTGCCAGCAGTCGACAGCTCTCTGGAAACACCATATATTTT
>14|-|TRBJ2-3|-|TRBV4-1
CASSQAADGLTQYF
TGCGCCAGCAGCCAAGCCGCCGACGGACTTACGCAGTATTTT
>15|-|TRBJ2-2|TRBD1|TRBV5-1
CASSLGTANTGELFF
TGCGCCAGCAGCCTCGGGACAGCGAACACCGGGGAGCTGTTTTTT
>15|-|TRBJ1-3|-|TRBV6-6
CASSFTGDTGNTIYF
TGTGCCAGCAGTTTTACGGGAGATACTGGAAACACCATATATTTT
>14|few|TRBJ1-2|TRBD1|TRBV28
CASSLGQSKMSYTF
TGTGCCAGCAGTTTGGGACAGAGCAAGATGAGCTACACCTTC
>14|-|TRBJ2-7|TRBD1|TRBV19
CASSTDRGAYEQYF
TGTGCCAGTTCTACAGACAGGGGCGCCTACGAGCAGTACTTC
>15|-|TRBJ2-2|-|TRBV7-3
CASSLGQPNTGELFF
TGTGCCAGCAGCCTGGGGCAGCCGAACACCGGGGAGCTGTTTTTT
>15|-|TRBJ2-5|TRBD1|TRBV5-1
CASSPGTETFQTQYF
TGCGCCAGCAGCCCCGGGACAGAGACGTTCCAGACCCAGTACTTC
>16|once|TRBJ2-7|-|TRBV4-2
CASSQGRAGSSYEQYF
TGTGCCAGCAGCCAGGGACGGGCGGGTAGCTCCTACGAGCAGTACTTC
>14|-|TRBJ2-7|-|TRBV28
CASREGTPSYEQYF
TGTGCCAGCAGGGAGGGGACTCCTAGCTACGAGCAGTACTTC
>14|-|TRBJ2-5|TRBD1|TRBV6-6
CASSYETGGETQYF
TGTGCCAGCAGTTACGAGACAGGGGGGGAGACCCAGTACTTC
>15|-|TRBJ1-4|-|TRBV29-1
CSVTSGESSGEKLFF
TGCAGCGTGACATCGGGGGAAAGTTCAGGCGAAAAACTGTTTTTT
>14|-|TRBJ2-7|TRBD2|TRBV4-2
CASSPSGRRLEQYF
TGTGCCAGCAGCCCTAGCGGGAGGAGGCTCGAGCAGTACTTC
>14|-|TRBJ2-2|-|TRBV19
CASSPSSNTGELFF
TGTGCCAGTAGTCCCAGCTCGAACACCGGGGAGCTGTTTTTT
>16|few|TRBJ2-3|TRBD2|TRBV6-5
CASSYSLAGGSDTQYF
TGTGCCAGCAGTTACAGTTTAGCGGGGGGCTCAGATACGCAGTATTTT
>15|-|TRBJ2-7|-|TRBV6-5
CASSYPDSKGYEQYF
TGTGCCAGCAGTTACCCCGACAGCAAAGGGTACGAGCAGTACTTC
>15|-|TRBJ2-5|-|TRBV7-2
CASSWAHSPQETQYF
TGTGCCAGCAGCTGGGCCCACTCTCCCCAAGAGACCCAGTACTTC
>15|-|TRBJ2-7|TRBD1|TRBV4-3
CASSQTQGAGYEQYF
TGCGCCAGCAGCCAAACACAGGGGGCGGGCTACGAGCAGTACTTC
>14|once|TRBJ1-1|TRBD1|TRBV5-6
CASSGQGGLFEAFF
TGTGCCAGCAGCGGACAGGGAGGCTTGTTTGAAGCTTTCTTT
>15|-|TRBJ1-1|-|TRBV23-1
CASSQSYEKNTEAFF
TGCGCCAGCAGTCAATCGTACGAAAAGAACACTGAAGCTTTCTTT
>14|-|TRBJ2-7|TRBD2|TRBV25-1
CASSENSGAYEQYF
TGTGCCAGCAGTGAGAATAGCGGGGCTTACGAGCAGTACTTC
>14|-|TRBJ1-5|TRBD1|TRBV10-1
CAGLDRGENQPQHF
TGCGCCGGACTAGACAGGGGTGAGAATCAGCCCCAGCATTTT
>16|-|TRBJ2-3|TRBD1|TRBV7-8
CASRRGGRGGTDTQYF
TGTGCCAGCAGGAGAGGGGGCAGGGGCGGCACAGATACGCAGTATTTT
>15|-|TRBJ1-2|TRBD1|TRBV7-2
CASSLEPGQGPRYTF
TGTGCCAGCAGCTTAGAGCCGGGACAGGGACCCCGCTACACCTTC
>14|once|TRBJ2-3|-|TRBV2
CASSQQGGTDTQYF
TGTGCCAGCAGTCAACAGGGAGGCACAGATACGCAGTATTTT
>14|-|TRBJ1-3|TRBD1|TRBV28
CASWGQPSGNTIYF
TGTGCCAGCTGGGGACAGCCCTCTGGAAACACCATATATTTT
>14|-|TRBJ1-6|TRBD1|TRBV4-3
CASSRDRENSPLHF
TGCGCCAGCAGCCGGGACAGGGAGAATTCACCCCTCCACTTT
>17|-|TRBJ2-1|-|TRBV4-2
CASSQEGPPKFYNEQFF
TGTGCCAGCAGCCAAGAAGGCCCTCCAAAGTTCTACAATGAGCAGTTCTTC
>15|-|TRBJ1-1|-|TRBV6-5
CASSYADRLNTEAFF
TGCGCCAGCAGTTACGCTGACAGGTTGAACACTGAAGCTTTCTTT
>12|-|TRBJ2-7|-|TRBV28
CASSLSYYEQYF
TGTGCCAGCAGTTTATCCTATTACGAGCAGTACTTC
>13|once|TRBJ1-5|-|TRBV5-6
CASSLGRDQPQHF
TGTGCCAGCAGCCTGGGGAGAGATCAGCCCCAGCATTTT
>13|-|TRBJ2-3|-|TRBV7-2
CASSLRQTDTQYF
TGTGCCAGCAGCTTAAGGCAGACAGATACGCAGTATTTT
>14|-|TRBJ2-7|TRBD2|TRBV19
CASSPASGGYEQYF
TGTGCCAGTAGCCCAGCTAGCGGGGGCTACGAGCAGTACTTC
>16|once|TRBJ2-3|TRBD2|TRBV28
CASSNTLAGGTDTQYF
TGTGCCAGCAGCAACACACTAGCGGGGGGAACAGATACGCAGTATTTT